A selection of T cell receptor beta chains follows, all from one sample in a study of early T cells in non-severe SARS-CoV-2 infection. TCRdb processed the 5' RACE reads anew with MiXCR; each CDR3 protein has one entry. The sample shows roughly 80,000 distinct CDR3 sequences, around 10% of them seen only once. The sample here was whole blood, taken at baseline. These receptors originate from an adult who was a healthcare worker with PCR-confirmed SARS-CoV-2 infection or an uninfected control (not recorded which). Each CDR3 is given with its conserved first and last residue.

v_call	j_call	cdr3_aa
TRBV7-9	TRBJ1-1	CASSSDTEAFF
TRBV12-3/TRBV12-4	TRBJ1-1	CASSLVRDRLNTEAFF
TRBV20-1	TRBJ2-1	CSASSGRGVSSYNEQFF
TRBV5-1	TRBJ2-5	CASSDNWVGETQYF
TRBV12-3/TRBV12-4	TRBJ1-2	CASSPGTGRLSNYGYTF
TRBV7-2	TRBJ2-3	CASSPTSSTDTQYF
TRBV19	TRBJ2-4	CASRYSLAKNIQYF
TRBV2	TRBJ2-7	CASFGQGRYEQYF
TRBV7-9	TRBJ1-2	CASSLAVVNYGYTF
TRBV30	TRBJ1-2	CAWSLLGDGYTF
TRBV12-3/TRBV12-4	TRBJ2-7	CASSPSTSGGSPYEQYF
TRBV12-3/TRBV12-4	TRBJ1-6	CASSIAQSPLHF
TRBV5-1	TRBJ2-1	CASSLLEAGNEQFF
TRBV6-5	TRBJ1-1	CASHTNRRLDTEAFF
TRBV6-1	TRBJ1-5	CASSEARNQPQHF
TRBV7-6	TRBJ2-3	CASSLEDTTTQYF
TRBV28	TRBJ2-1	CASSSYYLEQFF
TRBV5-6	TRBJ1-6	CASSTLDRVNSPLHF
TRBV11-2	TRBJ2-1	CASSSRIAGAPTNEQFF
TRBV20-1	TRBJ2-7	CSAPSRGQGHYEQYF
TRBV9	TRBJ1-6	CASSAGQTASYNSPLHF
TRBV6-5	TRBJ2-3	CASSPGLLRTDTQYF
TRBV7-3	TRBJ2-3	CASSSQTGITDTQYF
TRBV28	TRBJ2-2	CASSGHSPGELFF
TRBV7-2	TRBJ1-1	CASSLDPGLNTEAFF